This T cell receptor (beta chain) was profiled in a study of blood T cell repertoires in COVID-19. The trim removed 5 bases at V and 5 bases at J, leaving 13 bases unmatched. This CDR3 spans 17 amino acids. The V gene's germline CDR1 is LNHDA and CDR2 SQIVND (reference sequence). Under the authors' procedure: The assay estimated nucleated cells by amplifying reference gene primers. The table came from immunoSEQ multiplex PCR; TCRdb's copy has only in-frame clones and leaves some out. That table gives V, J and clone size, and the DNA gave D and trimming. The sample has approximately 89,000 clones; around 96% are singletons.

The chain employs TRBV19 and TRBJ2-2; 8 positions agree with TRBD1. The specimen was peripheral blood. The source of this sequence is a human donor with active COVID-19. The donor label of this sample is uncertain. The CDR3 loop reads CASSHLVGQGATGELFF. In nucleotides, the CDR3 is TGTGCCAGTAGTCATTTGGTAGGGCAGGGGGCAACCGGGGAGCTGTTTTTT.